These T cell receptor beta chains were read from a single sample in a study of a mutant IDH1 vaccine in newly diagnosed glioma. Their specific antigens are unknown. Assay used: immunoSEQ multiplex PCR; TCRdb lists only in-frame clones, some missing. The sample holds fewer than 35,000 clones, 78% seen once. The sample consisted of PBMCs, taken from a glioma patient whose treatment included an IDH1 peptide vaccine. The receptor source for this set is a man aged 25-45 years with glioma. Each CDR3 is given with its conserved first and last residue.

len: 16; v_gene: TRBV5-1; CDR3aa: CASSLDWGSGTDTQYF
len: 14; v_gene: TRBV2; CDR3aa: CASSDGQGLQPQHF
len: 17; v_gene: TRBV11-2; CDR3aa: CASSPRSWTANTGELFF
len: 15; v_gene: TRBV29-1; CDR3aa: CSVKNGLVGQETQYF
len: 15; v_gene: TRBV25-1; CDR3aa: CASSEAGARVYEQYF
len: 14; v_gene: TRBV5-6; CDR3aa: CASSLAGTGNTIYF
len: 14; v_gene: TRBV5-6; CDR3aa: CASSLGASGQPQHF
len: 10; v_gene: TRBV2; CDR3aa: CASLGGAPFF
len: 14; v_gene: TRBV9; CDR3aa: CASSVEPRGAEAFF
len: 14; v_gene: TRBV5-1; CDR3aa: CASSRTRGFNEQYF
len: 14; v_gene: TRBV30; CDR3aa: CAWSPLLPNRIQYF
len: 16; v_gene: TRBV13; CDR3aa: CASSPNPGQGYTEAFF
len: 16; v_gene: TRBV19; CDR3aa: CASSSLPDSGANVLTF
len: 12; v_gene: TRBV6-1; CDR3aa: CASLQGVEKLFF
len: 14; v_gene: TRBV6-6; CDR3aa: CASSSPTGNYGYTF
len: 14; v_gene: TRBV7-9; CDR3aa: CASSYLQRADTQYF
len: 12; v_gene: TRBV5-1; CDR3aa: CASSSRQSEAFF
len: 15; v_gene: TRBV5-1; CDR3aa: CASSLEGAQGNTIYF
len: 13; v_gene: TRBV15; CDR3aa: CATSRDLLGGAFF
len: 16; v_gene: TRBV6-5; CDR3aa: CASSYSQQGAYYGYTF
len: 13; v_gene: TRBV7-2; CDR3aa: CAGGPKGYNEQFF
len: 15; v_gene: TRBV5-4; CDR3aa: CASSFLGAGGDEQYF
len: 13; v_gene: TRBV6-5; CDR3aa: CASSSQGGQPQHF
len: 15; v_gene: TRBV6-5; CDR3aa: CASSYRTGPNQPQHF
len: 14; v_gene: TRBV4-2; CDR3aa: CASSQVGEVYEQYF
len: 15; v_gene: TRBV29-1; CDR3aa: CSVAFSGGENAEAFF
len: 16; v_gene: TRBV30; CDR3aa: CAWSVLAGVRSYEQYF
len: 18; v_gene: TRBV4-1; CDR3aa: CASSQEGTSGRRADTQYF
len: 15; v_gene: TRBV5-1; CDR3aa: CASSLRTSGTDTQYF
len: 15; v_gene: TRBV7-2; CDR3aa: CASSLSRGMMYEQYF
len: 17; v_gene: TRBV4-1; CDR3aa: CASSRLMGLAGSYEQYF
len: 13; v_gene: TRBV27; CDR3aa: CASSSKIYQPQHF
len: 15; v_gene: TRBV6-5; CDR3aa: CASSGPTGRHYGYTF
len: 14; v_gene: TRBV19; CDR3aa: CASSPASRNEKLFF
len: 13; v_gene: TRBV2; CDR3aa: CASSGAEIAEAFF
len: 14; v_gene: TRBV5-1; CDR3aa: CASSLDSTNYGYTF
len: 16; v_gene: TRBV5-5; CDR3aa: CASSPTPGDGTYEQYF
len: 15; v_gene: TRBV18; CDR3aa: CASSPPWTDSYEQYF
len: 13; v_gene: TRBV5-4; CDR3aa: CASSQDRFDEQFF
len: 13; v_gene: TRBV13; CDR3aa: CASSHRRGTEAFF
len: 14; v_gene: TRBV7-8; CDR3aa: CASSLVGGDTEAFF
len: 15; v_gene: TRBV6-5; CDR3aa: CASRGGGAVGYEQYF
len: 14; v_gene: TRBV5-1; CDR3aa: CASSLRTVTDTQYF
len: 13; v_gene: TRBV10-3; CDR3aa: CASWTGVNTEAFF
len: 16; v_gene: TRBV4-3; CDR3aa: CASSQGAGQGTDTQYF
len: 14; v_gene: TRBV10-2; CDR3aa: CASSALAGADTQYF
len: 15; v_gene: TRBV5-1; CDR3aa: CASSPGTPNTGELFF
len: 13; v_gene: TRBV7-8; CDR3aa: CASSDKDTGELFF
len: 13; v_gene: TRBV29-1; CDR3aa: CSAEGGEDAEAFF
len: 15; v_gene: TRBV6-1; CDR3aa: CASREQVSYIQPQHF
len: 13; v_gene: TRBV5-6; CDR3aa: CASSLSGQRGYTF
len: 13; v_gene: TRBV27; CDR3aa: CASSLSRSWGYTF
len: 15; v_gene: TRBV7-6; CDR3aa: CASSLKGPGGTEAFF
len: 14; v_gene: TRBV5-1; CDR3aa: CASSLPGQGFEQYF
len: 15; v_gene: TRBV5-6; CDR3aa: CASSLGGGVNTEAFF
len: 15; v_gene: TRBV2; CDR3aa: CATSSSGRPNSPLHF
len: 14; v_gene: TRBV6-1; CDR3aa: CASSVRDITYEQYF
len: 14; v_gene: TRBV18; CDR3aa: CASSPGQGRETQYF
len: 15; v_gene: TRBV28; CDR3aa: CASIIGQGANYGYTF